This T cell receptor beta chain comes out of a study of T cell responses to AZD1222 COVID-19 vaccine. Second-dose intervals of approximately 4 or approximately 12 weeks were pooled. This table comes from immunoSEQ multiplex PCR, and its TCRdb copy is limited to in-frame clones, with some not included. The sample contains tens of thousands of clones, roughly 88% of which appear only once. Germline CDR1 is MNHEY and CDR2 is SMNVEV (reference sequence). Trimming left V 3 bases short and J 8 bases short, with 8 bases between. The CDR3 is made up of 12 amino acids. Sequences were derived from peripheral blood, sampled 28 days after the second AZD1222 dose. This chain links TRBV27 with TRBJ2-1, with D hard to call. This TCR derives from an adult who received the AZD1222 COVID-19 vaccine. CDR3 DNA: TGTGCCAGCAGTTTGGGTCGAGATGAGCAGTTCTTC. This sequence encodes CASSLGRDEQFF.